This T cell receptor beta chain was captured by sequencing in a study of CD8 T cells in ankylosing spondylitis. Quantitative 5'-RACE with molecular barcodes was used to make the TCR beta libraries. TCRdb re-called the 5' RACE reads with MiXCR, one entry per CDR3 protein. The table lists more than 500,000 distinct CDR3 sequences, approximately 5% of them singletons. The CDR3 has 16 amino acids. V lost 0 bases, J lost 6 bases, and 14 bases lay in between. In germline, CDR1 is LGHNA, CDR2 YSLEER. This clonotype was detected ten times or more. Its antigen remains unidentified. Findings of the study overall: Disease-linked clones proved CD8+ and comparatively uncommon in peripheral blood. A motif in TCR beta, a set of eight highly homologous variants, appeared characteristic of ankylosing spondylitis blood.

This TCR was recovered from a male donor with ankylosing spondylitis. Sample: blood, either unsorted or a sorted T cell fraction (not recorded which). The genes are TRBV4-3 and TRBJ1-4; D is unresolved. The CDR3 here is CASSQDSVAKDEKLFF. CDR3 coding DNA: TGCGCCAGCAGCCAAGATTCGGTAGCCAAGGATGAAAAACTGTTTTTT.